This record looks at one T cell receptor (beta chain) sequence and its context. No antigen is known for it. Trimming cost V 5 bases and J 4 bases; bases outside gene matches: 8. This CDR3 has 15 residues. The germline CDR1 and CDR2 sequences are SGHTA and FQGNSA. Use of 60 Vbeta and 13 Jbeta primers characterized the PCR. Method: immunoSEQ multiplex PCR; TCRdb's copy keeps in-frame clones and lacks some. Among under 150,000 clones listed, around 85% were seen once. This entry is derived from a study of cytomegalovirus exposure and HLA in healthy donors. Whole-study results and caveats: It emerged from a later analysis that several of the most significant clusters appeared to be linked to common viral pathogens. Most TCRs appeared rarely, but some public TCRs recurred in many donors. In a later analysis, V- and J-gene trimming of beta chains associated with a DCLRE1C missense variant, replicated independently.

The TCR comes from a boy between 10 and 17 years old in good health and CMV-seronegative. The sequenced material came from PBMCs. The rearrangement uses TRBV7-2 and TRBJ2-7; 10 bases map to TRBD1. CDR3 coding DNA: TGTGCCAGCAGCATAACCGGGACAGGGGCGTACGAGCAGTACTTC. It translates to CASSITGTGAYEQYF.